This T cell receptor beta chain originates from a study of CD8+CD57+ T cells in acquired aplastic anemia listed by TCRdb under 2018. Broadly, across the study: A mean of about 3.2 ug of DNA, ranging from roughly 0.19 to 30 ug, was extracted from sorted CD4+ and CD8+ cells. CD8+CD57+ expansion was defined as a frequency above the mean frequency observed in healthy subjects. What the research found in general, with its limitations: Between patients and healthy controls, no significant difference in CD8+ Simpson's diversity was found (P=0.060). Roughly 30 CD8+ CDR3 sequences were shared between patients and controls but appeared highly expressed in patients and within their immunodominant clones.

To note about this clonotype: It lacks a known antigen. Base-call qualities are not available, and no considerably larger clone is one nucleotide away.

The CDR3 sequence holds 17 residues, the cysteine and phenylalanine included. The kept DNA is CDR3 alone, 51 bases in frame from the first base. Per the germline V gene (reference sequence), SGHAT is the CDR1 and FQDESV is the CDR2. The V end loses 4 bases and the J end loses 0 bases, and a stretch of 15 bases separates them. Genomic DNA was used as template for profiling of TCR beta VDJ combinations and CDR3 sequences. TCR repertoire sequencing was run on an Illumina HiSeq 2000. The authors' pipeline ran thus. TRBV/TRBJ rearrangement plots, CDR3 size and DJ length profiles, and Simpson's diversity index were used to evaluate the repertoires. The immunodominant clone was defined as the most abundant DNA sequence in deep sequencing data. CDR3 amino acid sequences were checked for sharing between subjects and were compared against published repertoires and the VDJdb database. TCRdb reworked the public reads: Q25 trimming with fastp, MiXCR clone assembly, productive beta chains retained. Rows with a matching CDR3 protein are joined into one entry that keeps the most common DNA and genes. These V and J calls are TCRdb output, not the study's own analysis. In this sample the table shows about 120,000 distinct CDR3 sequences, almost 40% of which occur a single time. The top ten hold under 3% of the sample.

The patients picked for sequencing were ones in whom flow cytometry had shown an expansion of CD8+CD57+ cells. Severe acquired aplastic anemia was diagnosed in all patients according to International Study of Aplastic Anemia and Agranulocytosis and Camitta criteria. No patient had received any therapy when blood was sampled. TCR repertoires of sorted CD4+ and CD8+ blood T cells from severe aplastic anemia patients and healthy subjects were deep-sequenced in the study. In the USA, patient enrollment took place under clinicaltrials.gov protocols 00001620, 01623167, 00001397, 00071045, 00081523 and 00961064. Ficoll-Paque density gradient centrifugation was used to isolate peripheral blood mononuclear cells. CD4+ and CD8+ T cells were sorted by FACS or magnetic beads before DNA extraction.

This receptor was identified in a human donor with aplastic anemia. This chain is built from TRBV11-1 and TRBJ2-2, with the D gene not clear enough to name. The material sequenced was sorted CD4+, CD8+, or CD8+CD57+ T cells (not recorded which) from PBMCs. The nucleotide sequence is TGTGCCAGCAGCTCCGTGACTGCCTACGCGAACACCGGGGAGCTGTTTTTT. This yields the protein CASSSVTAYANTGELFF.